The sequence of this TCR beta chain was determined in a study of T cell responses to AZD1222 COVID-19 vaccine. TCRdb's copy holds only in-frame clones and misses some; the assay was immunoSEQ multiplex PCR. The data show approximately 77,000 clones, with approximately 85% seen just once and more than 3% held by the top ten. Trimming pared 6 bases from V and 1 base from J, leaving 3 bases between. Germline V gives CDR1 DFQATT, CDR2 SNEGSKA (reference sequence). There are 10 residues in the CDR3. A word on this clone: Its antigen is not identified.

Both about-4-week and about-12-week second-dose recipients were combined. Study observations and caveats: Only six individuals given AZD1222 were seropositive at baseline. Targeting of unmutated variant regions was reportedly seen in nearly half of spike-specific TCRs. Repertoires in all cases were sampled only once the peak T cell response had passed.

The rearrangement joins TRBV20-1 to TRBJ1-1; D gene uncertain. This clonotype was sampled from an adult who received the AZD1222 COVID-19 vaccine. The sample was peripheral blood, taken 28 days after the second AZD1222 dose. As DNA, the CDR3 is TGCAGTGCCTGGAACACTGAAGCTTTCTTT. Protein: CSAWNTEAFF.